The 29 T cell receptor beta chains in this list originate from one sample, sequenced in a study of graft-versus-host responses after intestinal transplantation (dated by TCRdb to the early 2020s). The library was obtained by the immunoSEQ multiplex PCR assay. The table was pulled from immuneACCESS by TCRdb, which kept in-frame rearrangements only. Such tables lose some clones; where checked, under half of the loss comes from unresolved V genes, and the rest has no known cause. The sample table lists approximately 21,000 clones, 35% to 50% of them with a count of one. 1.2% to 1.5% of the sample belongs to the ten largest clones. The meaning of the sample's time point label: cells obtained before transplantation from donor or recipient. Mixed lymphocyte reactions plated some 200,000 CFSE-labeled pre-transplant responders with some 200,000 irradiated violet-dye-labeled stimulators and were cultured for about 6 days.

The sample consisted of alloreactive CD8+ T cells from a mixed lymphocyte reaction culture, taken before transplantation. The sample's cell subset or site label, decoded: CFSE-low proliferating T cells sorted from approximately six-day pre-transplant mixed lymphocyte reaction (GvH or HvG direction). Source of these receptors: a human patient who was an organ donor for intestinal transplantation.

This chain links TRBV4-1 with TRBJ2-7; no definite D call. The CDR3 covers 16 residues. CDR1 and CDR2 (germline): MGHRA, YSYEKL. V gave up 7 bases and J gave up 2 bases, with 21 bases separating them. The CDR3 DNA reads TGCGCCAGCACTCCAAGAATGGCTTCGTCTACCTACGAGCAGTACTTC. Translated: CASTPRMASSTYEQYF.

This clone was picked up one time. The chain links TRBV5-1 to TRBJ1-5, with unresolved D. The CDR3 spans 15 residues. Germline lookup yields CDR1 SGHRS and CDR2 YFSETQ. Trimming left V 0 bases short and J 5 bases short, with 12 bases between. The CDR3, as DNA: TGCGCCAGCAGCTTGGATGGGTCTTCATATCAGCCCCAGCATTTT. Residues: CASSLDGSSYQPQHF.

The chain joins TRBV6-5 to TRBJ1-5, with 7 nucleotides matching TRBD1. Germline V lookup: CDR1 MNHEY, CDR2 SVGAGI. V lost 4 bases, J lost 5 bases, and 5 bases stayed unmatched. This CDR3 contains 14 residues. Here the CDR3 reads CASSWAGGDQPQHF. CDR3 nucleotide sequence: TGTGCCAGCAGTTGGGCAGGGGGTGATCAGCCCCAGCATTTT.

The rearrangement joins TRBV27 to TRBJ1-3; TRBD1 is a possible D gene (5 bases). Per germline, CDR1 MNHEY and CDR2 SMNVEV (reference sequence). The germline V and J ends were trimmed by 6 bases and 0 bases, with 12 bases remaining between them. The CDR3 has 15 residues. The CDR3 here is CASRLLDSSGNTIYF. The CDR3 nucleotides read TGTGCCAGCAGGCTCTTAGACAGCTCTGGAAACACCATATATTTT.

The chain has TRBV9 and TRBJ2-1; D is ambiguous. V was trimmed by 0 bases and J by 0 bases, leaving 13 bases between them. The germline V gene encodes CDR1 SGDLS and CDR2 YYNGEE. CDR3 length equals 17 residues. CDR3: CASSVGVTDSSYNEQFF. In DNA, the CDR3 is TGTGCCAGCAGCGTAGGAGTGACGGATAGCTCCTACAATGAGCAGTTCTTC.

The V call is TRBV27, the J call TRBJ1-1; D might be TRBD1 (6 bases). The germline V and J ends were trimmed by 4 bases and 3 bases, with 24 bases remaining between them. Germline V gives CDR1 MNHEY, CDR2 SMNVEV (reference sequence). The CDR3 is 18 amino acids. CDR3 DNA: TGTGCCAGCAGTTCCATCCTCCGAAACAGGGCTGGGGACACTGAAGCTTTCTTT. This sequence encodes CASSSILRNRAGDTEAFF.

The chain carries TRBV9 and TRBJ2-7; a weak D match, TRBD2 (6 bases). CDR1 and CDR2 (germline): SGDLS, YYNGEE. This CDR3 is 15 amino acids long. V was pared by 2 bases and J by 2 bases, with 14 bases between. The CDR3 spells CASSVGSGGAYEQYF. The CDR3 bases are TGTGCCAGCAGCGTCGGGAGCGGTGGGGCCTACGAGCAGTACTTC. Together with reference TRBV9 and TRBJ2-7, the CDR3 gives the full variable domain: DSGVTQTPKHLITATGQRVTLRCSPRSGDLSVYWYQQSLDQGLQFLIQYYNGEERAKGNILERFSAQQFPDLHSELNLSSLELGDSALYFCASSVGSGGAYEQYFGPGTRLTVT.

V gene TRBV6-5 combines with J gene TRBJ1-5; tentative D call: TRBD1 (5 bases). The CDR3 is 14 amino acids. Germline CDR1 reads MNHEY; CDR2 reads SVGAGI. V lost 2 bases and J lost 6, with 11 bases in between. The CDR3 DNA follows: TGTGCCAGCAGTTACAGGGGAGGGCTTCAGCCCCAGCATTTT. It specifies CASSYRGGLQPQHF.

This clone was seen once. V usage is TRBV5-4 and J usage is TRBJ2-1; 8 nucleotides align to TRBD2. Germline CDR1 and CDR2: SGHNT and YYREEE (reference sequence). This CDR3 has 15 residues. V lost 3 bases to trimming and J lost 8 bases; unmatched junction nucleotides: 10. CDR3 residues: CASSSPLREGHEQFF. In nucleotides, the CDR3 is TGTGCCAGCAGCTCGCCATTACGGGAGGGCCATGAGCAGTTCTTC. The variable domain in full, with the rest retrieved from reference TRBV5-4 and TRBJ2-1, is ETGVTQSPTHLIKTRGQQVTLRCSSQSGHNTVSWYQQALGQGPQFIFQYYREEENGRGNFPPRFSGLQFPNYSSELNVNALELDDSALYLCASSSPLREGHEQFFGPGTRLTVL.

This clone was counted a few times. In nucleotides, the CDR3 is TGTGCCAGCAGGGAACTGACTAGCGGCGAGGGCTACGAGCAGTACTTC. Protein sequence: CASRELTSGEGYEQYF. The rearrangement joins TRBV2 to TRBJ2-7; 9 bases map to TRBD2. The V segment lost 6 bases and the J segment 3 bases; nucleotides outside the gene matches: 12. This CDR3 is 16 amino acids long. CDR1 is SNHLY and CDR2 is FYNNEI in the germline V gene.

This chain connects TRBV7-3 to TRBJ2-7; TRBD2 aligns across 8 bases. The CDR3 spans 14 residues. Trimming took 5 bases from V and 5 from J; bases not matched to a gene: 8. Per germline, CDR1 SGHTA and CDR2 FQGTGA. This CDR3 reads CASSPGRERDEQYF. CDR3 coding DNA: TGTGCCAGCAGCCCCGGGAGGGAAAGGGACGAGCAGTACTTC. Variable domain in full (rest from reference TRBV7-3 and TRBJ2-7): GAGVSQTPSNKVTEKGKYVELRCDPISGHTALYWYRQSLGQGPEFLIYFQGTGAADDSGLPNDRFFAVRPEGSVSTLKIQRTERGDSAVYLCASSPGRERDEQYFGPGTRLTVT.

Note on this clone: Just one base apart from a much larger clone, this may be a read error. Here the CDR3 reads CAISFFRGGTNEKLFF. CDR3 DNA sequence: TGCGCCATCAGCTTCTTCAGAGGGGGAACTAATGAAAAACTGTTTTTT. The rearrangement joins TRBV5-1 to TRBJ1-4; D perhaps matches TRBD1 (6 bases). Germline lookup yields CDR1 SGHRS and CDR2 YFSETQ. CDR3 length equals 16 residues.

This chain connects TRBV6-5 to TRBJ2-2; no clear D gene. The CDR3 totals 13 residues. Germline CDR1 reads MNHEY; CDR2 reads SVGAGI. V lost 0 bases to trimming and J lost 4 bases, with 3 bases between them. CDR3 protein: CASSYSVTGELFF. The CDR3 nucleotides read TGTGCCAGCAGTTACTCAGTCACCGGGGAGCTGTTTTTT.

V usage is TRBV19 and J usage is TRBJ2-1; possibly TRBD2 for D (6 bases). V was cut by 3 bases and J by 5 bases, with 14 bases left in between. Per the germline V gene, CDR1 is LNHDA and CDR2 is SQIVND (reference sequence). CDR3 length: 15 residues. The CDR3 coding sequence is TGTGCCAGTAGTATTGTCGGGAGTAGCCACAATGAGCAGTTCTTC. Amino acids: CASSIVGSSHNEQFF. The variable domain in full, completed from reference TRBV19 and TRBJ2-1, reads DGGITQSPKYLFRKEGQNVTLSCEQNLNHDAMYWYRQDPGQGLRLIYYSQIVNDFQKGDIAEGYSVSREKKESFPLTVTSAQKNPTAFYLCASSIVGSSHNEQFFGPGTRLTVL.

The table lists this clone with a few counts. The chain couples TRBV6-5 to TRBJ2-3; a possible D gene is TRBD2 (6 bases). This CDR3 comprises 15 residues. Trimming took off 5 bases at V and 4 bases at J, with 16 bases between the two ends. Per germline, CDR1 MNHEY and CDR2 SVGAGI. CDR3 in amino acids: CASSATSGGADTQYF. CDR3 sequence (DNA): TGTGCCAGCAGTGCTACCTCCGGGGGAGCAGATACGCAGTATTTT.

The CDR3 DNA sequence: TGTGCCAGCAGCGTAGCGACCGGGGAGCTGTTTTTT. It specifies CASSVATGELFF. This chain joins TRBV9 and TRBJ2-2; no firm D call. The CDR3 is 12 amino acids. Between the trimmed V and J ends, which lost 0 bases and 5 bases, there was a span of 2 bases. The germline V gene encodes CDR1 SGDLS and CDR2 YYNGEE.

The chain joins TRBV27 to TRBJ1-3; D gene ambiguous. Deletions cut 4 bases from V and 4 bases from J, with 11 bases between. The CDR3 sequence is 14 residues long. Germline V gives CDR1 MNHEY, CDR2 SMNVEV (reference sequence). CDR3 bases: TGTGCCAGCAGTTCCTCCTGGTTAGGAAACACCATATATTTT. The encoded protein is CASSSSWLGNTIYF.

In DNA form, the CDR3 reads TGTGCCAGCAGCTTGGGGGACCTTTTCTACGAGCAGTACTTC. Translation: CASSLGDLFYEQYF. J is TRBJ2-7 and V is TRBV5-8; D assignment may be TRBD1 or TRBD2 (5 bases each). V was pared by 0 bases and J by 3 bases, with 10 bases between. Germline loops: CDR1 SGHTS, CDR2 YDEGEE. The CDR3 has 14 amino acids.

This clone was observed a handful of times. The J gene is TRBJ2-3, the V gene TRBV7-3; D remains ambiguous. Trimming removed 6 bases at V and 7 bases at J, with 14 bases between. Germline lookup yields CDR1 SGHTA and CDR2 FQGTGA. The CDR3 loop spans 13 amino acids. As DNA, the CDR3 is TGTGCCAGCAGTCGTGCGGTGGGTTATACGCAGTATTTT. Encoded protein: CASSRAVGYTQYF.

This clone has just a few counts. This chain connects TRBV15 to TRBJ2-3; possibly TRBD2 for D (5 bases). CDR1 and CDR2 from the germline V gene are LNHNV and YYDKDF (reference sequence). The CDR3 covers 17 residues. The V and J ends lost 0 bases and 0 bases respectively, with 13 bases between them. CDR3 sequence reads: CATSRDKGDQSTDTQYF. Here the CDR3 DNA reads TGTGCCACCAGCAGAGATAAGGGAGACCAGAGCACAGATACGCAGTATTTT.

This clone has just a few counts. The chain has TRBV7-2 and TRBJ2-7; TRBD1 aligns across 12 bases. Germline-derived CDR1 and CDR2 are SGHTA and FQGNSA. V gave up 4 bases and J gave up 3 bases; unmatched junction bases: 13. This CDR3 region has 18 residues. The CDR3 nucleotides are TGTGCCAGCAGCTCTTTTGGGACAGGGGGCGTTTGGTTCTACGAGCAGTACTTC. Translating gives CASSSFGTGGVWFYEQYF.

The J gene is TRBJ2-7, the V gene TRBV6-5; D possibly corresponds to TRBD1 (5 bases). Germline values: CDR1 MNHEY, CDR2 SVGAGI. CDR3 length: 12 residues. Trimming removed 2 bases at V and 5 bases at J, with 7 bases between. The CDR3 spells CASSYGADEQYF. Here the CDR3 DNA reads TGTGCCAGCAGTTACGGGGCCGACGAGCAGTACTTC.

This clone was seen more than once but under ten times. The genes are TRBV5-1 and TRBJ2-5, with D perhaps being TRBD1 or TRBD2 (7 bases each). The DNA end favors TRBJ2-7, so the J call may be wrong. The CDR3 runs 14 residues. The germline gives CDR1 SGHRS, CDR2 YFSETQ. The CDR3 DNA sequence: TGCGCCAGCAGGCGGGGCCAGGGGGGGTCCGAGCAGTACTTC. Residues: CASRRGQGGSEQYF.

V and J are TRBV10-3 and TRBJ1-2; 7 nucleotides match TRBD1. The CDR3 loop spans 13 amino acids. Unmatched junction bases numbered 5, after V lost 6 bases and J lost 4 bases. CDR1 ENHRY and CDR2 SYGVKD come from the germline V gene. The CDR3, as DNA: TGTGCCATCAGATGGGGACAGCCCTATGGCTACACCTTC. Translated: CAIRWGQPYGYTF.

The chain carries TRBV28 and TRBJ2-3; 10 bases map to TRBD2. J lost 7 bases, V lost 2 bases, and 15 bases had no gene match. Germline CDR1 and CDR2: MDHEN and SYDVKM. The CDR3 contains 18 residues. CDR3 amino acids: CASSLSSYHASGSNTQYF. Here the CDR3 DNA reads TGTGCCAGCAGTTTAAGTTCTTACCATGCTAGCGGGAGTAATACGCAGTATTTT.

V usage is TRBV27 and J usage is TRBJ2-1; 8 bases map to TRBD2. CDR3 length equals 15 residues. V was pared by 8 bases and J by 2 bases, with 8 bases of the junction left unmatched. Per germline, CDR1 MNHEY and CDR2 SMNVEV (reference sequence). CDR3 region: CASGSGTRPYNEQFF. The CDR3 coding sequence is TGTGCCAGCGGTTCCGGGACTAGACCCTACAATGAGCAGTTCTTC.

The chain is built from TRBV30 and TRBJ2-7, with D perhaps matching TRBD2 (6 bases). Germline V gene data show CDR1 as GTSNPN and CDR2 as SVGIG (reference sequence). V shed 4 bases and J shed 7 bases, with 17 bases lying between them. This CDR3 contains 13 residues. The CDR3 nucleotides are TGTGCCTGGAACGAAGGAACGGGGGAGGAGCAGTACTTC. It specifies CAWNEGTGEEQYF.

The genes are TRBV11-3 and TRBJ2-7; D remains ambiguous. CDR1 is SGHNT, CDR2 YENEEA, per germline. The V and J ends lost 8 bases and 6 bases respectively, with 11 bases between them. The CDR3 length is 11 residues. In DNA form, the CDR3 reads TGTGCCAGCCGCGTTGCCGGCGAGCAGTACTTC. Translation gives CASRVAGEQYF.

The chain couples TRBV30 to TRBJ2-7, with D maybe TRBD1 (6 bases). The CDR3 length is 12 residues. From germline, CDR1 is GTSNPN and CDR2 SVGIG (reference sequence). Trimming cost V 1 base and J 3 bases, with 7 bases left between them. CDR3 amino acids: CAWSAGVYEQYF. The CDR3 DNA is TGTGCCTGGAGTGCAGGGGTCTACGAGCAGTACTTC.